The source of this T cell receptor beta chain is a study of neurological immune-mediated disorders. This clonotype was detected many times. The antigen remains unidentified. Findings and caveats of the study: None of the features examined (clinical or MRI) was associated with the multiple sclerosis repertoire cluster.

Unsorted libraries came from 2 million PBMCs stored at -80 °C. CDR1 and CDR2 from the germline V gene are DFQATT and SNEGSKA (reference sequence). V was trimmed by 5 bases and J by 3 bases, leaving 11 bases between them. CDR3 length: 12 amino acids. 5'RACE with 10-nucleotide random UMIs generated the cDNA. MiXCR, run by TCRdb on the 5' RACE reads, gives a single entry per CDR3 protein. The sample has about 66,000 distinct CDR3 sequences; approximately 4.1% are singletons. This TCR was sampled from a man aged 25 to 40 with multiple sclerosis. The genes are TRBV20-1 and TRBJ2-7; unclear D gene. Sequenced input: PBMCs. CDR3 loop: CSAQDMGYEQYF. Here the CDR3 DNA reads TGCAGTGCTCAAGACATGGGCTACGAGCAGTACTTC.